Presented here are 5 T cell receptor beta chains from one specimen sequenced in a study of blood T cells in healthy people across ages. The use of a sample-barcoded 5' primer and a J-beta primer mix characterized a second PCR of roughly 7 to 11 cycles. TCRdb itself ran the 5' RACE reads through MiXCR, one entry per CDR3 protein. The sample records hundreds of thousands of distinct CDR3 sequences, more than 55% being singletons. Sample: blood. The source of these receptors is a man in his forties or fifties in good health.

The rearrangement uses TRBV7-2 and TRBJ2-3; TRBD2 matches at 11 bases. V was clipped by 4 bases and J by 0 bases; unmatched bases: 3. Germline CDR1 is SGHTA and CDR2 is FQGNSA. The CDR3 has 16 amino acids. The CDR3 spells CASSSSGRLSTDTQYF. The CDR3 DNA reads TGTGCCAGCAGCTCTAGCGGGAGGCTAAGCACAGATACGCAGTATTTT.

The CDR3 sequence is CASSRNPLQGGDEKLFF. CDR3 DNA: TGCGCCAGCAGCAGAAATCCTCTACAGGGTGGGGATGAAAAACTGTTTTTT. This chain joins TRBV4-1 and TRBJ1-4; tentatively, D is TRBD1 (6 bases). Trimming took off 5 bases at V and 6 bases at J, with 22 bases between the two ends. The CDR3 totals 17 residues. Per germline, CDR1 MGHRA and CDR2 YSYEKL.

This sequence joins TRBV7-8 and TRBJ1-5, with D uncertain. V was trimmed by 5 bases and J by 4 bases, leaving 9 bases between them. The germline gives CDR1 SGHVS, CDR2 FQNEAQ. This CDR3 is built from 13 residues. CDR3 residues: CASSPMGNQPQHF. In DNA, the CDR3 is TGTGCCAGCAGCCCAATGGGGAATCAGCCCCAGCATTTT.

This chain joins TRBV7-2 and TRBJ1-5; 9 positions agree with TRBD1. V shed 5 bases and J 5 bases; nucleotides not matched to a gene: 7. CDR3 length: 15 residues. The V gene's germline CDR1 is SGHTA and CDR2 FQGNSA. Here the CDR3 DNA reads TGTGCCAGCAGCCCCGGGACAGGGTCGGATCAGCCCCAGCATTTT. Translating gives CASSPGTGSDQPQHF.

V gene TRBV12-3 or TRBV12-4 combines with J gene TRBJ2-3, with D tentatively TRBD1 (6 bases). CDR3 length: 14 residues. V was shortened by 6 bases and J by 5 bases, with 15 bases between the two germline ends. As DNA, the CDR3 is TGTGCCAGCAGCACCTGGACAGCTCAAGATACGCAGTATTTT. Its protein is CASSTWTAQDTQYF.